Below, one T cell receptor (beta chain) is given with its context. The sample belongs to a study of blood T cell repertoires in COVID-19. Study background: The United States, Italy and Spain supplied acute and convalescent COVID-19 samples. Sample material is recorded as cDNA or gDNA derived from T cells, B-cell-depleted T cells, or PBMCs.

The CDR3 totals 15 residues. After removal of 2 bases from V and 2 bases from J, the junction contained 5 bases not matched to a gene. Germline CDR1 and CDR2: SQVTM and ANQGSEA. Per the authors' pipeline: The authors estimated nucleated cell counts from reference gene primer amplification. The data were produced by immunoSEQ multiplex PCR, yet TCRdb's version contains in-frame clones alone and is incomplete. D and trimming were read from the DNA, whereas the V and J calls and clone size are those reported in that table. This sample has some 220,000 clones; roughly 80% occur once, and the top ten carry 7% to 8.5%.

The source of this sequence is a woman in her 70s with acute or convalescent COVID-19. This sequence joins TRBV29-1 and TRBJ1-1; 10 bases match TRBD1. The sequencing input was peripheral blood. The CDR3 reads CSVESGTGANTEAFF. The DNA for the CDR3 is TGCAGCGTTGAATCCGGGACAGGGGCTAACACTGAAGCTTTCTTT.